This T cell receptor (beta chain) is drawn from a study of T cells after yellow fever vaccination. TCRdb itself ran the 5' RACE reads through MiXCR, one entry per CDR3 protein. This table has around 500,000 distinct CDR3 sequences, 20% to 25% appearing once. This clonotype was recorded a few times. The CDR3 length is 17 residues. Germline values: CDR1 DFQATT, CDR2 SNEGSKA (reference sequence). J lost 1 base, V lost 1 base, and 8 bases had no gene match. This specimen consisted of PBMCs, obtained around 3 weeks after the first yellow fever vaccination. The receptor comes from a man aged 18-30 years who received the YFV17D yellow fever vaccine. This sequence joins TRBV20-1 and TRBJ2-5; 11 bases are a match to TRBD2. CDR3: CSARGFTSGRSQETQYF. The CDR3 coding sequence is TGCAGTGCTAGAGGGTTCACTAGCGGGAGATCCCAAGAGACCCAGTACTTC.